Given below is one TCR beta chain in context. Its antigen is as yet unknown. Primers included in the PCR were 60 Vbeta and 13 Jbeta primers. Here immunoSEQ multiplex PCR was the method, and the copy in TCRdb shows in-frame clones only, minus some. The sample yields over 150,000 clones, about 82% seen once. The V gene lost 3 bases and the J gene lost 4 bases, with 6 bases spanning the gap. Per germline, CDR1 SGHTA and CDR2 FQGNSA. This CDR3 spans 12 amino acids. This sample was taken from a study of cytomegalovirus exposure and HLA in healthy donors. Study outcomes and limitations: The CMV antigen specificity of a few CMV-associated chains was confirmed through in vitro analysis. According to a later analysis, donors in an Asian-associated ancestry cluster reportedly had fewer N-insertions than the approximately 620-donor mean. When analyzed later, a missense DCLRE1C variant was found to be linked to TCR beta V- and J-gene trimming.

The chain uses TRBV7-2 and TRBJ1-2; no reliable D call. The source material was PBMCs. The TCR comes from a woman aged 25 to 39 in good health and CMV-seropositive. The CDR3 DNA follows: TGTGCCAGCAGCTTGGAGAGCTATGGCTACACCTTC. Residues: CASSLESYGYTF.